The source of this T cell receptor beta chain is a study of T-cell memory formation after mild COVID-19 (dated by TCRdb to about 2021). Study-wide context: TCR sequence clusters from the two donors were largely donor specific. Longitudinal TCRalpha and TCRbeta repertoire sequencing tracked T-cell clones expanding and contracting after mild COVID-19 in a couple of donors. Two young, previously healthy adult volunteers made up the cohort, one male and one female. What the study reported, not specific to this receptor: Some responding clones were found in pre-infection memory, which suggests that pre-existing cross-reactive memory T cells took part in the SARS-CoV-2 response. Contracting CD4+ clones were located mainly in the CM and EM memory subsets, whereas CD8+ clones were found to be enriched in EMRA. SARS-CoV-2 specificity was not confirmed for the second-wave clones peaking on day 37. Clones that contracted from day 15 to 85 showed balanced CD4/CD8 phenotypes, whereas a second wave of clones that expanded from day 15 to 37 leaned towards CD4+. Only a couple of mild cases were covered in the study, and larger cohorts including severe cases with pre-infection samples were considered necessary.

This clonotype was found a few times. Its antigen is currently not known. No base quality information exists; no much larger clone differs at one position. The sequencer listed for this sample is Illumina NovaSeq 6000. TCRalpha and TCRbeta cDNA libraries were built by 5'RACE with constant-segment primers, adding sample barcodes and unique molecular identifiers. Trizol reagent was used to extract RNA from every sample. Libraries were amplified in two PCR steps, with a second sample barcode and Illumina TruSeq adapters added in the second step. Sequencing of libraries was performed on an Illumina NovaSeq with 2 x 150 bp paired-end reads. The authors processed their data as follows. With migec v1.2.7, reads were demultiplexed and then collapsed into UMI-guided consensus sequences. Using mixcr v2.1.11, UMI consensuses were aligned to TRA and TRB V and J templates and then assembled into clonotypes. A clonotype was counted as expanded or contracted only when both edgeR and NoisET called the clonotype significant, with the noise models trained on biological replicates. For edgeR calls, the thresholds were a false discovery rate-adjusted p below 0.01 and a log2 fold-change of 1. As an exploratory analysis of dynamics, max-normalized trajectories of the 1000 most abundant clonotypes were examined by PCA with hierarchical clustering. The CD4 or CD8 phenotype of responding clones was assigned using the separately sequenced CD4+ and CD8+ repertoires. TCRdb reran the public reads through fastp at Q25 and MiXCR, keeping productive beta chains. Every entry covers one CDR3 protein and lists the most common genes and DNA from its rows. TCRdb assigned the V and J calls; the authors' analysis was not used. The sample table records approximately 400,000 distinct CDR3 sequences; around 24% of these occur just once. Of the sample, 8.8% falls within the top ten clones.

Ficoll-Paque density gradient centrifugation was the method used to isolate PBMCs. Trimming takes 3 bases off V and 0 bases off J; junction bases not matched to a gene: 3. Its CDR3 holds 15 amino acids, cysteine through phenylalanine. Only the CDR3 region is kept as DNA, spanning 45 bases read in frame from base 1. CDR1 and CDR2 (MGHDK, SYGVNS) derive from the germline V gene. This TCR was sampled from an adult woman who had mild COVID-19 (a few samples of this study predate the infection). The sample titles of this study are shuffled in the database, so cell type and time point are left out; the donor was told from shared clones. The chain uses TRBV25-1 and TRBJ2-3, with 7 bases in between that match TRBD2. Sequenced input: PBMCs or a T cell subset sorted from them (not recorded which). The CDR3 has the sequence CASSDRRGSTDTQYF. Read as DNA, the sequence is TGTGCCAGCAGTGATCGGCGGGGGAGCACAGATACGCAGTATTTT.